Listed below are T cell receptor beta chains from one sample, sequenced in a study of cytotoxic CD8 clonotypes in ibrutinib-treated CLL. Generated by immunoSEQ multiplex PCR, the TCRdb table keeps only in-frame clones and is missing some. The table shows about 160,000 clones, with 81% occurring only once. Material: PBMCs, obtained after 12 months of ibrutinib treatment. The receptors shown here come from a human donor with chronic lymphocytic leukemia. Each CDR3 is given with its conserved first and last residue. Fields, in order: CDR3 protein, CDR3 DNA, D gene, clone size, J gene, V gene. D genes are given only for firm matches. Only part of the rows carry a size: once, few, many, or a class if the clone is expanded.

CDR3 protein: CASSSGGSYEQYF; CDR3 DNA: TGTGCCAGCAGTTCCGGGGGGTCTTACGAGCAGTACTTC; D gene: TRBD2; clone size: NA; J gene: TRBJ2-7; V gene: TRBV6-5
CDR3 protein: CASSGDTYEQYF; CDR3 DNA: TGTGCCAGCAGCGGGGACACCTACGAGCAGTACTTC; D gene: NA; clone size: NA; J gene: TRBJ2-7; V gene: TRBV9
CDR3 protein: CASSLESLASGEQFF; CDR3 DNA: TGTGCCAGCAGCTTAGAATCCCTAGCTTCGGGTGAGCAGTTCTTC; D gene: NA; clone size: NA; J gene: TRBJ2-1; V gene: TRBV7-2
CDR3 protein: CASSLYADQPQHF; CDR3 DNA: TGTGCCAGCAGTTTATACGCCGATCAGCCCCAGCATTTT; D gene: NA; clone size: NA; J gene: TRBJ1-5; V gene: TRBV27
CDR3 protein: CASSVHAGQPQHF; CDR3 DNA: TGTGCCAGCAGCGTACATGCAGGACAGCCCCAGCATTTT; D gene: NA; clone size: NA; J gene: TRBJ1-5; V gene: TRBV9
CDR3 protein: CASSPLRGGYQETQYF; CDR3 DNA: TGTGCCAGTTCCCCCCTGCGGGGCGGATATCAAGAGACCCAGTACTTC; D gene: NA; clone size: NA; J gene: TRBJ2-5; V gene: TRBV27
CDR3 protein: CASSPDRQSNYGYTF; CDR3 DNA: TGTGCCAGCTCACCAGACAGGCAGTCTAACTATGGCTACACCTTC; D gene: NA; clone size: NA; J gene: TRBJ1-2; V gene: TRBV18
CDR3 protein: CASSRDRDTEAFF; CDR3 DNA: TGTGCCAGCAGCCGAGACAGGGACACTGAAGCTTTCTTT; D gene: TRBD1; clone size: NA; J gene: TRBJ1-1; V gene: TRBV27
CDR3 protein: CASSFGPPNTGELFF; CDR3 DNA: TGCGCCAGCAGCTTCGGACCCCCAAACACCGGGGAGCTGTTTTTT; D gene: NA; clone size: NA; J gene: TRBJ2-2; V gene: TRBV5-1
CDR3 protein: CASSGTLGGTEAFF; CDR3 DNA: TGTGCCAGCAGCGGGACATTAGGAGGCACTGAAGCTTTCTTT; D gene: NA; clone size: NA; J gene: TRBJ1-1; V gene: TRBV11-2
CDR3 protein: CASSYRQGDTQYF; CDR3 DNA: TGTGCCAGCAGTTACCGGCAGGGGGATACGCAGTATTTT; D gene: NA; clone size: NA; J gene: TRBJ2-3; V gene: TRBV6-5
CDR3 protein: CASSLYQGATNEKLFF; CDR3 DNA: TGTGCCAGCAGTTTATATCAGGGAGCAACTAATGAAAAACTGTTTTTT; D gene: NA; clone size: NA; J gene: TRBJ1-4; V gene: TRBV28
CDR3 protein: CASSIPQGLTGELFF; CDR3 DNA: TGTGCCAGTAGTATTCCGCAGGGGCTCACCGGGGAGCTGTTTTTT; D gene: NA; clone size: NA; J gene: TRBJ2-2; V gene: TRBV19
CDR3 protein: CASSVARTSGSSGANVLTF; CDR3 DNA: TGTGCCAGCAGCGTAGCTCGGACTAGCGGGAGCTCTGGGGCCAACGTCCTGACTTTC; D gene: TRBD2; clone size: NA; J gene: TRBJ2-6; V gene: TRBV9
CDR3 protein: CASSYQRGGQPEQYF; CDR3 DNA: TGTGCCAGCAGTTATCAGCGCGGGGGGCAACCCGAGCAGTACTTC; D gene: TRBD2; clone size: NA; J gene: TRBJ2-7; V gene: TRBV6-5
CDR3 protein: CASSPGTGNTEAFF; CDR3 DNA: TGTGCCAGCTCACCGGGGACAGGGAACACTGAAGCTTTCTTT; D gene: TRBD1; clone size: NA; J gene: TRBJ1-1; V gene: TRBV18
CDR3 protein: CASSPGFYGADNEQFF; CDR3 DNA: TGTGCCAGCAGCCCGGGCTTTTACGGGGCCGACAATGAGCAGTTCTTC; D gene: NA; clone size: few; J gene: TRBJ2-1; V gene: TRBV11-3
CDR3 protein: CASSQVSGGRETQYF; CDR3 DNA: TGTGCCAGCAGCCAAGTCTCGGGGGGGCGGGAGACCCAGTACTTC; D gene: TRBD2; clone size: NA; J gene: TRBJ2-5; V gene: TRBV4-2
CDR3 protein: CASSTRTGKSYNEQFF; CDR3 DNA: TGTGCCAGTAGTACCCGGACAGGGAAGTCCTACAATGAGCAGTTCTTC; D gene: TRBD1; clone size: once; J gene: TRBJ2-1; V gene: TRBV19
CDR3 protein: CASSFLAGIRDSPLHF; CDR3 DNA: TGTGCCAGCAGTTTTCTCGCCGGGATCAGGGATTCACCCCTCCACTTT; D gene: NA; clone size: few; J gene: TRBJ1-6; V gene: TRBV27
CDR3 protein: CASSRGTGLNYGYTF; CDR3 DNA: TGCGCCAGCAGCCGCGGGACAGGGCTGAACTATGGCTACACCTTC; D gene: TRBD1; clone size: NA; J gene: TRBJ1-2; V gene: TRBV4-3
CDR3 protein: CASSQESWNGELFF; CDR3 DNA: TGCGCCAGCAGCCAAGAGAGCTGGAACGGGGAGCTGTTTTTT; D gene: NA; clone size: NA; J gene: TRBJ2-2; V gene: TRBV4-3
CDR3 protein: CASSYRGPGDTQYF; CDR3 DNA: TGTGCCAGCAGTTACAGGGGGCCGGGAGATACGCAGTATTTT; D gene: TRBD1; clone size: NA; J gene: TRBJ2-3; V gene: TRBV6-5
CDR3 protein: CASSPTGRNQPQHF; CDR3 DNA: TGTGCCAGCAGCCCCACAGGCCGCAATCAGCCCCAGCATTTT; D gene: NA; clone size: NA; J gene: TRBJ1-5; V gene: TRBV27
CDR3 protein: CASRNRGPYEQYF; CDR3 DNA: TGTGCCAGCCGAAACAGGGGGCCCTACGAGCAGTACTTC; D gene: TRBD1; clone size: NA; J gene: TRBJ2-7; V gene: TRBV28
CDR3 protein: CASSLGKGSNQPQHF; CDR3 DNA: TGTGCCAGCAGTTTAGGAAAAGGTAGCAATCAGCCCCAGCATTTT; D gene: NA; clone size: NA; J gene: TRBJ1-5; V gene: TRBV28
CDR3 protein: CAWKSLAGRRDTQYF; CDR3 DNA: TGTGCCTGGAAGTCCCTAGCGGGGAGACGAGATACGCAGTATTTT; D gene: TRBD2; clone size: few; J gene: TRBJ2-3; V gene: TRBV30
CDR3 protein: CASSLSEIQPQHF; CDR3 DNA: TGTGCCAGCAGTTTGTCCGAGATTCAGCCCCAGCATTTT; D gene: NA; clone size: NA; J gene: TRBJ1-5; V gene: TRBV28
CDR3 protein: CASSFSRGADTQYF; CDR3 DNA: TGTGCCAGCAGTTTTTCCAGGGGGGCAGATACGCAGTATTTT; D gene: NA; clone size: NA; J gene: TRBJ2-3; V gene: TRBV28
CDR3 protein: CASSLAGGNEQFF; CDR3 DNA: TGTGCCAGCAGCTTAGCCGGGGGCAATGAGCAGTTCTTC; D gene: NA; clone size: NA; J gene: TRBJ2-1; V gene: TRBV7-9
CDR3 protein: CASRQGTGELFF; CDR3 DNA: TGTGCCAGTAGACAGGGGACCGGGGAGCTGTTTTTT; D gene: TRBD1; clone size: NA; J gene: TRBJ2-2; V gene: TRBV6-1
CDR3 protein: CASSLQDSPEKLFF; CDR3 DNA: TGTGCCAGTAGTCTACAGGACAGCCCCGAAAAACTGTTTTTT; D gene: NA; clone size: once; J gene: TRBJ1-4; V gene: TRBV19
CDR3 protein: CASSLWSLGGTEAFF; CDR3 DNA: TGTGCCAGCAGTTTATGGTCGTTGGGAGGCACTGAAGCTTTCTTT; D gene: NA; clone size: NA; J gene: TRBJ1-1; V gene: TRBV27
CDR3 protein: CASSTERADTQYF; CDR3 DNA: TGTGCCAGCAGCACCGAGCGAGCAGATACGCAGTATTTT; D gene: NA; clone size: NA; J gene: TRBJ2-3; V gene: TRBV7-3
CDR3 protein: CASSIGQKEAFF; CDR3 DNA: TGCGCCAGCAGCATCGGACAGAAGGAAGCTTTCTTT; D gene: NA; clone size: NA; J gene: TRBJ1-1; V gene: TRBV5-1
CDR3 protein: CSARRADEQYF; CDR3 DNA: TGCAGTGCTAGGCGGGCCGACGAGCAGTACTTC; D gene: NA; clone size: NA; J gene: TRBJ2-7; V gene: TRBV20-1
CDR3 protein: CASSFRSSNEKLFF; CDR3 DNA: TGTGCCAGCAGCTTCAGGAGTTCTAATGAAAAACTGTTTTTT; D gene: NA; clone size: NA; J gene: TRBJ1-4; V gene: TRBV5-6
CDR3 protein: CAWSTPGAMTEAFF; CDR3 DNA: TGTGCCTGGAGTACCCCCGGGGCTATGACTGAAGCTTTCTTT; D gene: NA; clone size: NA; J gene: TRBJ1-1; V gene: TRBV30
CDR3 protein: CASSLAAGSLGDLSGANVLTF; CDR3 DNA: TGTGCCAGCAGCTTAGCTGCGGGTTCTTTGGGGGACCTCTCTGGGGCCAACGTCCTGACTTTC; D gene: NA; clone size: NA; J gene: TRBJ2-6; V gene: TRBV7-2
CDR3 protein: CASRKRGDNSPLHF; CDR3 DNA: TGTGCCAGCAGGAAACGAGGGGATAATTCACCCCTCCACTTT; D gene: NA; clone size: NA; J gene: TRBJ1-6; V gene: TRBV27
CDR3 protein: CATSREGGPQHF; CDR3 DNA: TGTGCCACCAGTCGAGAGGGGGGGCCCCAGCATTTT; D gene: NA; clone size: NA; J gene: TRBJ1-5; V gene: TRBV15
CDR3 protein: CASSPDGSSYNSPLHF; CDR3 DNA: TGTGCCAGCAGTCCTGACGGTAGCTCCTATAATTCACCCCTCCACTTT; D gene: NA; clone size: once; J gene: TRBJ1-6; V gene: TRBV28
CDR3 protein: CATSSRQGNQETQYF; CDR3 DNA: TGTGCCACCAGCAGCCGACAGGGCAACCAAGAGACCCAGTACTTC; D gene: TRBD1; clone size: NA; J gene: TRBJ2-5; V gene: TRBV15
CDR3 protein: CASSYSKGGYTF; CDR3 DNA: TGTGCCAGCAGTTACTCGAAGGGTGGCTACACCTTC; D gene: NA; clone size: NA; J gene: TRBJ1-2; V gene: TRBV6-6
CDR3 protein: CASSKDEDTQYF; CDR3 DNA: TGTGCCAGCAGCAAAGATGAGGATACGCAGTATTTT; D gene: NA; clone size: NA; J gene: TRBJ2-3; V gene: TRBV21-1
CDR3 protein: CASGRAGELFF; CDR3 DNA: TGTGCCAGCGGTAGGGCCGGGGAGCTGTTTTTT; D gene: NA; clone size: NA; J gene: TRBJ2-2; V gene: TRBV6-6
CDR3 protein: CASSLTGQSTGELFF; CDR3 DNA: TGTGCCAGCAGCTTGACGGGACAAAGCACCGGGGAGCTGTTTTTT; D gene: NA; clone size: NA; J gene: TRBJ2-2; V gene: TRBV5-6
CDR3 protein: CASSLFPAGGTDTQYF; CDR3 DNA: TGTGCCAGCAGCTTATTCCCAGCGGGAGGCACAGATACGCAGTATTTT; D gene: TRBD2; clone size: NA; J gene: TRBJ2-3; V gene: TRBV7-3
CDR3 protein: CASSLTAGGQETQYF; CDR3 DNA: TGTGCCAGCAGTTTAACGGCAGGGGGACAAGAGACCCAGTACTTC; D gene: TRBD1; clone size: once; J gene: TRBJ2-5; V gene: TRBV28
CDR3 protein: CASSPGQDCTYEQYF; CDR3 DNA: TGTGCCAGTAGCCCCGGACAGGACTGTACCTACGAGCAGTACTTC; D gene: TRBD1; clone size: NA; J gene: TRBJ2-7; V gene: TRBV19
CDR3 protein: CASSDSIAGASLPYQPQHF; CDR3 DNA: TGTGCCAGCAGTGACTCGATAGCGGGGGCATCCTTACCCTATCAGCCCCAGCATTTT; D gene: NA; clone size: NA; J gene: TRBJ1-5; V gene: TRBV6-4
CDR3 protein: CASSFRDRGSYEQYF; CDR3 DNA: TGTGCCAGCAGCTTCCGGGACAGGGGGTCGTACGAGCAGTACTTC; D gene: TRBD1; clone size: once; J gene: TRBJ2-7; V gene: TRBV7-8
CDR3 protein: CASSLTGELFF; CDR3 DNA: TGTGCCAGCAGCCTCACCGGGGAGCTGTTTTTT; D gene: NA; clone size: NA; J gene: TRBJ2-2; V gene: TRBV7-3
CDR3 protein: CASSAGTEVLRAQYF; CDR3 DNA: TGTGCCAGCAGTGCCGGGACGGAGGTCCTACGTGCGCAGTACTTC; D gene: NA; clone size: NA; J gene: TRBJ2-7; V gene: TRBV28
CDR3 protein: CASSFPGTGELFF; CDR3 DNA: TGTGCCAGCAGTTTTCCAGGGACCGGGGAGCTGTTTTTT; D gene: NA; clone size: NA; J gene: TRBJ2-2; V gene: TRBV28